The source of this T cell receptor beta chain is a study of CD8 T cells in Susac syndrome. The authors carried out high-throughput sequencing of TCR beta. They applied it to CD8+ and CD4+ T cells obtained from blood. Reverse transcription of about 0.45 to 1 ug RNA was carried out with random hexamers. The amplification used immunoSEQ multiplex PCR on TCR beta CDR3; it spanned 54 Vbeta and 13 Jbeta. One entry per CDR3 protein results from TCRdb running MiXCR on the immunoSEQ multiplex PCR reads. Found here are 400,000 or so distinct CDR3 sequences, 85% of them singletons; the top ten hold under 0.15%. This TCR came from a human donor with multiple sclerosis. Sequenced input: CD8+ T cells from PBMCs.

The CDR3 bases are TGCAGTGCTAGGTGGATTGATCGACCCCTTTTAGGCTCCGAGCAGTACTTC. Translated, it gives CSARWIDRPLLGSEQYF. V usage is TRBV20-1 and J usage is TRBJ2-7; D unresolved. Trimming left V 3 bases short and J 6 bases short, with 27 bases between. This CDR3 contains 17 residues. Germline V gene lookup returns CDR1 DFQATT and CDR2 SNEGSKA (reference sequence).